What follows are 14 T cell receptor beta chains derived from one specimen sequenced in a study of CD4+ T cells in melanoma. Data came from immunoSEQ multiplex PCR; TCRdb stores just in-frame clones and leaves some out. This sample has about 21,000 clones, with roughly 87% found just once. The sample comprised cells from a culture (not recorded whether cultured in vitro). Receptors were obtained from a human donor with melanoma.

This clone occurred once. The chain combines TRBV9 with TRBJ2-1; D call uncertain. Per the germline V gene, CDR1 is SGDLS and CDR2 is YYNGEE. The CDR3 runs to 15 residues. Trimming left V 2 bases short and J 2 bases short, with 11 bases between. CDR3 protein: CASSVSPGAYNEQFF. For the CDR3, the DNA is TGTGCCAGCAGCGTGTCTCCGGGCGCCTACAATGAGCAGTTCTTC.

Only one count was recorded for this clone. The rearrangement joins TRBV5-4 to TRBJ1-2, with D maybe TRBD1 (6 bases). The germline V and J ends were trimmed by 0 bases and 7 bases, with 10 bases remaining between them. The germline V gene encodes CDR1 SGHNT and CDR2 YYREEE (reference sequence). This CDR3 spans 13 amino acids. CDR3 bases: TGTGCCAGCAGCTTGGACAGGGAATTTGGCTACACCTTC. Translation: CASSLDREFGYTF.

This clone occurred a few times. V is TRBV6-1 and J is TRBJ1-2; 7 bases are shared with TRBD1. The CDR3 runs to 15 residues. The germline CDR1 and CDR2 sequences are MNHNS and SASEGT. The V segment lost 3 bases and the J segment 4 bases; nucleotides outside the gene matches: 8. In DNA form, the CDR3 reads TGTGCCAGCAGTGATAGAGGGGGACAGATCTATGGCTACACCTTC. This gives the protein CASSDRGGQIYGYTF.

This clone was seen a single time. The V and J genes are TRBV5-1 and TRBJ1-5; 10 bases are shared with TRBD1. V lost 2 bases and J lost 3; bases outside the gene matches: 2. Germline V gene lookup returns CDR1 SGHRS and CDR2 YFSETQ. The length of the CDR3 is 15 residues. The CDR3, as DNA: TGCGCCAGCAGCTTAGGGACAGGGGCCAATCAGCCCCAGCATTTT. Translating gives CASSLGTGANQPQHF.

This clone occurred once. The chain is built from TRBV6-1 and TRBJ2-3, with TRBD1 as a possible D gene (6 bases). V dropped 6 bases and J dropped 2 bases, with 12 bases sitting between them. Looked up from germline, CDR1 is MNHNS and CDR2 is SASEGT. The CDR3 sequence is 14 residues long. DNA of the CDR3: TGTGCCAGCAGCTACACAGGGTACACAGATACGCAGTATTTT. It encodes CASSYTGYTDTQYF.

V and J are TRBV6-5 and TRBJ1-5; D unresolved. V lost 0 bases, J lost 6 bases, and 6 bases lay in between. The CDR3 sequence is 13 residues long. Germline CDR1 is MNHEY and CDR2 is SVGAGI. CDR3 sequence (DNA): TGTGCCAGCAGTTACTCTCGTGGTCAGCCCCAGCATTTT. Translation: CASSYSRGQPQHF.

In its sample, this clone was seen a few times. The genes are TRBV19 and TRBJ2-1, with 8 bases fitting TRBD1. Germline values: CDR1 LNHDA, CDR2 SQIVND (reference sequence). The CDR3 contains 15 residues. V shed 9 bases and J 1 base; nucleotides not matched to a gene: 8. The CDR3 sequence: CASGQGGTSYNEQFF. The CDR3 DNA is TGTGCCAGCGGACAGGGCGGGACGTCCTACAATGAGCAGTTCTTC.

J is TRBJ2-1 and V is TRBV6-5; 8 positions match TRBD1. The CDR3 runs to 11 residues. V dropped 6 bases and J dropped 11; count of bases not matched to a gene: 3. Per the germline V gene, CDR1 is MNHEY and CDR2 is SVGAGI. The CDR3 DNA sequence: TGTGCCAGCAGGCGACAGGGGAAGCAGTTCTTC. Translated: CASRRQGKQFF.

A single count supports this clone. The chain links TRBV11-2 to TRBJ2-3; D ambiguous. This CDR3 is built from 13 residues. Trimming shortened V by 3 bases and J by 5 bases, and 9 bases separated the two germline ends. Germline CDR1 and CDR2: SGHAT and FQNNGV. The CDR3 nucleotides read TGTGCCAGCAGCTTGTCCCGGCGAGATACGCAGTATTTT. Protein: CASSLSRRDTQYF.

V gene TRBV6-1 combines with J gene TRBJ1-3, with D tentatively TRBD1 (6 bases). Germline CDR1 MNHNS, CDR2 SASEGT. The CDR3 has 14 residues. V lost 5 bases and J lost 4, with 12 bases in between. DNA for the CDR3: TGTGCCAGCAGTTCGTACAGGGACGGAAACACCATATATTTT. Its protein product is CASSSYRDGNTIYF.

The V gene is TRBV19, the J gene TRBJ1-5; the D gene is possibly TRBD1 (6 bases). Germline V CDR1 and CDR2: LNHDA, SQIVND (reference sequence). The CDR3 loop spans 17 amino acids. Between the trimmed V and J ends, which lost 0 bases and 7 bases, there was a span of 19 bases. The CDR3 region is CASSIELSGAPGQPQHF. The CDR3 bases are TGTGCCAGTAGTATAGAACTCTCGGGGGCCCCAGGGCAGCCCCAGCATTTT.

This clone was seen a few times. The chain is built from TRBV9 and TRBJ1-1; no clear D. Trimming took 3 bases from V and 6 from J, leaving 15 bases between them. Germline V gives CDR1 SGDLS, CDR2 YYNGEE. The CDR3 runs 14 residues. For the CDR3, the DNA is TGTGCCAGCAGCGCCCTCACCGGGCGGGCTGAAGCTTTCTTT. It translates to CASSALTGRAEAFF.

Only one count was recorded for this clone. The chain has TRBV6-6 and TRBJ2-2; 8 bases fit TRBD2. CDR3 length equals 15 residues. Germline V gene data show CDR1 as MNHNY and CDR2 as SVGAGI (reference sequence). The ends lost 6 bases at V and 5 bases at J; junction bases unmatched: 8. The CDR3 here is CASRRGGESTGELFF. CDR3 DNA sequence: TGTGCCAGCAGACGGGGGGGCGAGTCGACCGGGGAGCTGTTTTTT.

The gene calls are TRBV5-1 and TRBJ2-3; D unclear. V dropped 4 bases and J dropped 2 bases, with 14 bases sitting between them. The CDR3 is 15 amino acids. Per the germline V gene, CDR1 is SGHRS and CDR2 is YFSETQ. The CDR3 here is CASSLEPLYTDTQYF. As DNA, the CDR3 is TGCGCCAGCAGCCTGGAGCCGCTTTACACAGATACGCAGTATTTT.